Sequencing of this T cell receptor (beta chain) was carried out in a study of spatial heterogeneity in lung cancer. At the level of the study: Raw sequencing reads included, on average, more than nine appearances of each unique TCR and UMI combination.

This clonotype was seen more than once but under ten times. MiXCR was run by TCRdb on the 5' RACE reads, yielding one entry per CDR3 protein. The sample lists over 90,000 distinct CDR3 sequences; around 9% were seen once. Documented time point: sample taken at primary tumor resection. Unsorted whole RNA samples from tumor, nontumor lung or frozen PBMC were sequenced. Patients with untreated early-stage non-small cell lung cancer, numbering 72, were the donors. The CDR3 runs to 13 residues. V was pared by 2 bases and J by 4 bases, with 11 bases between. The V gene's germline CDR1 is DFQATT and CDR2 SNEGSKA (reference sequence).

This material consisted of PBMCs, taken at surgery. The chain links TRBV20-1 to TRBJ1-1, with D perhaps TRBD1 (5 bases). The source of this sequence is a male donor with early-stage non-small cell lung cancer. The CDR3: CSARSTGTTEAFF. CDR3 DNA: TGCAGTGCTAGAAGCACGGGGACCACTGAAGCTTTCTTT.